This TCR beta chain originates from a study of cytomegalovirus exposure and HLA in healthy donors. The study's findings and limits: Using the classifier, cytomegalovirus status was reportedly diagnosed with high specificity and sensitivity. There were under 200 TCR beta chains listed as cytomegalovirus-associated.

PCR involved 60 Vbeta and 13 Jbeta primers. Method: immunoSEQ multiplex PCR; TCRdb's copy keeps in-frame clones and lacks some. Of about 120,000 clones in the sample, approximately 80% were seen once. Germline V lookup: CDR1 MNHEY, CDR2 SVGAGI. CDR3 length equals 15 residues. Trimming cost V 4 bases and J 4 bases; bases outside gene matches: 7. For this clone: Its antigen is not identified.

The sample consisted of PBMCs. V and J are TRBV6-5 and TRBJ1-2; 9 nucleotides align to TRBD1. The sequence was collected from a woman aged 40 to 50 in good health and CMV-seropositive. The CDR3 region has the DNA TGTGCCAGCAGTTCGACCGGGACAGGGACCTATGGCTACACCTTC. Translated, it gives CASSSTGTGTYGYTF.